What follows are 14 T cell receptor beta chains derived from one specimen sequenced in a study of beta chain features in type 1 diabetes. TCRB transcripts that were expressed got sequenced, as all of the isolated RNA had been reverse transcribed. The assay was immunoSEQ multiplex PCR, and TCRdb's table has in-frame clones only and misses some. The sample yields around 340,000 clones, less than 10% seen once. Sequencing input: central memory CD4+ T cells from blood. The receptors were gathered from a woman younger than 35 in good health.

This clone was seen a few times. The chain recombines TRBV7-2 with TRBJ1-2; D remains unclear. The CDR3 is 13 amino acids. CDR1 is SGHTA, CDR2 FQGNSA, per germline. Trimming took off 2 bases at V and 5 bases at J, with 9 bases between the two ends. CDR3 amino acids: CASSLSVGYGYTF. The CDR3, as DNA: TGTGCCAGCAGCTTAAGTGTAGGATATGGCTACACCTTC.

The chain has TRBV28 and TRBJ2-2, with 12 bases identical to TRBD1. Germline values: CDR1 MDHEN, CDR2 SYDVKM. The length of the CDR3 is 14 residues. The V and J ends lost 6 bases and 6 bases, in that order; junction bases with no gene match: 2. This chain's CDR3 is CASRGTGGPGELFF. The CDR3 DNA is TGTGCCAGCAGGGGGACAGGGGGCCCCGGGGAGCTGTTTTTT. Together with reference TRBV28 and TRBJ2-2, the CDR3 gives the full variable domain: DVKVTQSSRYLVKRTGEKVFLECVQDMDHENMFWYRQDPGLGLRLIYFSYDVKMKEKGDIPEGYSVSREKKERFSLILESASTNQTSMYLCASRGTGGPGELFFGEGSRLTVL.

This chain connects TRBV4-2 to TRBJ2-3; no clear D gene. Germline CDR1 LGHNA, CDR2 YNFKEQ. The germline V and J ends were trimmed by 0 bases and 4 bases, with 8 bases remaining between them. This CDR3 spans 14 amino acids. Here the CDR3 reads CASSQESGPDTQYF. CDR3 bases: TGTGCCAGCAGCCAAGAGTCTGGCCCAGATACGCAGTATTTT.

This clone was seen a few times. This sequence joins TRBV7-2 and TRBJ2-2; D ambiguous. The CDR3 has 14 amino acids. Trimming pared 7 bases from V and 3 bases from J, leaving 12 bases between. CDR1 SGHTA and CDR2 FQGNSA come from the germline V gene. CDR3 DNA: TGTGCCAGCAACACCGACATACACACCGGGGAGCTGTTTTTT. It encodes CASNTDIHTGELFF.

This chain connects TRBV9 to TRBJ2-7; D possibly corresponds to TRBD1 (5 bases). Germline CDR1 SGDLS, CDR2 YYNGEE. CDR3 size: 15 residues. V was shortened by 0 bases and J by 5 bases, with 15 bases between the two germline ends. The CDR3 DNA is TGTGCCAGCAGCGTAGGCGGTCAGGGTGGCAACGAGCAGTACTTC. Translation: CASSVGGQGGNEQYF.

This clone was seen only a few times. The rearrangement uses TRBV28 and TRBJ2-1; D ambiguous. The CDR3 length is 12 residues. Germline V gene data show CDR1 as MDHEN and CDR2 as SYDVKM. Trimming pared 2 bases from V and 12 bases from J, leaving 11 bases between. CDR3 amino acids: CASSLPEFRQFF. Here the CDR3 DNA reads TGTGCCAGCAGTTTACCTGAATTTAGGCAGTTCTTC.

The chain carries TRBV28 and TRBJ1-2; maybe TRBD1 (5 bases). CDR1 and CDR2 (germline): MDHEN, SYDVKM. CDR3 size: 14 residues. V lost 3 bases to trimming and J lost 6 bases, with 14 bases between them. The CDR3 here is CASSLGQYNHGYTF. The CDR3 DNA reads as TGTGCCAGCAGTTTGGGGCAGTACAACCATGGCTACACCTTC.

The genes are TRBV4-3 and TRBJ2-7, with TRBD2 matching 10 bases. CDR1 LGHNA and CDR2 YSLEER come from the germline V gene. The CDR3 consists of 13 residues. V lost 5 bases and J lost 6; bases outside the gene matches: 4. The CDR3 DNA reads TGCGCCAGCAGCTATCAGCGGGAGGGCGAGCAGTACTTC. Encoded protein: CASSYQREGEQYF.

The chain combines TRBV5-8 with TRBJ2-1, with D maybe TRBD1 (6 bases). Germline CDR1 SGHTS, CDR2 YDEGEE. V was trimmed by 4 bases and J by 3 bases, leaving 14 bases between them. This CDR3 region has 15 residues. The CDR3, as DNA: TGTGCCAGCAGCCGAGGGACACTCCGCTACAATGAGCAGTTCTTC. The encoded protein is CASSRGTLRYNEQFF.

This clone was detected many times. This chain uses TRBV21-1 with TRBJ2-7. TRBV21-1 is a known pseudogene. This CDR3 has 14 amino acids. The CDR3 protein is CASSTDHFLLEQYF. The CDR3 nucleotides are TGTGCCAGCAGCACGGACCATTTTTTACTTGAGCAGTACTTC.

This clone was detected a few times. Other nucleotide sequences in the sample specify the same CDR3. The chain is built from TRBV7-2 and TRBJ2-5; 8 bases fit TRBD2. With the DNA end fitting TRBJ2-7 better, the J assignment may be wrong. CDR1 and CDR2 (germline): SGHTA, FQGNSA. The CDR3 extends over 14 amino acids. CDR3 bases: TGTGCCAGCAGCTTGATAGCGGGACCCTACGAGCAGTACTTC. It specifies CASSLIAGPYEQYF.

V is TRBV28 and J is TRBJ1-2; 8 bases are a match to TRBD1. Trimming cost V 6 bases and J 6 bases; bases outside gene matches: 6. This CDR3 has 13 amino acids. CDR1 and CDR2 from the germline V gene are MDHEN and SYDVKM. The CDR3 sequence is CASRVGQGDGYTF. In DNA, the CDR3 is TGTGCCAGCAGGGTTGGACAGGGTGATGGCTACACCTTC.

This clone was detected only a few times. The chain employs TRBV7-9 and TRBJ2-1, with 8 bases fitting TRBD2. V shed 5 bases, J shed 8 bases, and the junction held 14 bases outside the gene matches. The CDR3 extends over 16 amino acids. CDR1 and CDR2 from the germline V gene are SEHNR and FQNEAQ (reference sequence). The CDR3 DNA follows: TGTGCCAGCAGCCCACGCCCGAGCGGGAGCAGGGATGAGCAGTTCTTC. It specifies CASSPRPSGSRDEQFF.

This clone was detected a few times. This chain uses TRBV5-1 with TRBJ2-7; D uncertain. CDR3 length equals 15 residues. CDR1 and CDR2 (germline): SGHRS, YFSETQ. V was cut by 1 base and J by 1 base, with 12 bases left in between. CDR3 in DNA: TGCGCCAGCAGCTTGACTTCCAGAGAATCCTACGAGCAGTACTTC. Translating it yields CASSLTSRESYEQYF.